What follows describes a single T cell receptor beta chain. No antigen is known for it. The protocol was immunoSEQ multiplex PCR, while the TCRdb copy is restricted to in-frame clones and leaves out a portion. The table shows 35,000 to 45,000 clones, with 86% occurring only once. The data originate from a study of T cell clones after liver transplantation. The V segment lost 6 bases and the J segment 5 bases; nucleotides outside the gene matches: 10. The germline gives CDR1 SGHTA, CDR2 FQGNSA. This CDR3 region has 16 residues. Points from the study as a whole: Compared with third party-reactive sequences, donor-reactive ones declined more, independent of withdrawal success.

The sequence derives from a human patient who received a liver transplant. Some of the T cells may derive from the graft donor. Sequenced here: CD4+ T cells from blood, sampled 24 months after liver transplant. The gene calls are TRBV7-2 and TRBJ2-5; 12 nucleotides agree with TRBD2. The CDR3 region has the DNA TGTGCCAGCAGTTCTACGACTAGCGGGAGTAGGGAGACCCAGTACTTC. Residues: CASSSTTSGSRETQYF.